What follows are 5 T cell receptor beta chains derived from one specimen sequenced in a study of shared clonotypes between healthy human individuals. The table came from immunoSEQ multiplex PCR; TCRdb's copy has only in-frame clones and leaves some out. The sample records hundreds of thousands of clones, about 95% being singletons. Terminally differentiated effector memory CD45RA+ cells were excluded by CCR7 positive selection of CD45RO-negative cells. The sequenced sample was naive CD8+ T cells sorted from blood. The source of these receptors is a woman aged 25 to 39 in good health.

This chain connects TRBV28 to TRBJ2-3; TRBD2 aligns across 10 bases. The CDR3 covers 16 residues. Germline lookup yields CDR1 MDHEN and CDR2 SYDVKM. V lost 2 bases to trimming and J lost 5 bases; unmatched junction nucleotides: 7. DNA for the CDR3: TGTGCCAGCAGTTTACTCCTAGCGGGAGTGGAAGATACGCAGTATTTT. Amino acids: CASSLLLAGVEDTQYF.

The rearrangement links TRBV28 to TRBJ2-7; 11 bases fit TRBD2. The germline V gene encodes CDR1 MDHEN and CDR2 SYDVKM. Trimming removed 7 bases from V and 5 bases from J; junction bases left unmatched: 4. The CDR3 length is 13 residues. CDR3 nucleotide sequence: TGTGCCAGCAAACTAGCGGGGGCGCACGAGCAGTACTTC. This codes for CASKLAGAHEQYF.

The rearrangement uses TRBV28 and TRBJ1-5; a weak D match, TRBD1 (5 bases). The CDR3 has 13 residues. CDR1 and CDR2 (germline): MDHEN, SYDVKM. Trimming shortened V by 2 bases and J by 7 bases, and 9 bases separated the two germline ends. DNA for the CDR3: TGTGCCAGCAGTTTAGGGGCGGGGCAGCCCCAGCATTTT. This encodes CASSLGAGQPQHF.

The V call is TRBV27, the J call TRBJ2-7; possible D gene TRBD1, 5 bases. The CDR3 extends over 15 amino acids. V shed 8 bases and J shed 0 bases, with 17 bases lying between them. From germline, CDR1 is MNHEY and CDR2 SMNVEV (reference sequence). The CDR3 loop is CASQGQGRNSYEQYF. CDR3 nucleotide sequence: TGTGCCAGCCAAGGACAAGGCCGTAACTCCTACGAGCAGTACTTC.

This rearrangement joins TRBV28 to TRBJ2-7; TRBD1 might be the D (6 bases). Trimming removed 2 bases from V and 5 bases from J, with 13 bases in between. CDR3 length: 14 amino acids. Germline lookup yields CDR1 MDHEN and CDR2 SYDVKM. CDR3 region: CASSLGRGGHEQYF. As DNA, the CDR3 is TGTGCCAGCAGTTTAGGCAGGGGCGGACACGAGCAGTACTTC.